Below are 15 T cell receptor beta chains sequenced from a single sample in a study of control samples from healthy donors and cancer patients. The assay was immunoSEQ multiplex PCR, and TCRdb's table has in-frame clones only and misses some. The sample includes roughly 130,000 clones, around 93% of them seen just once. Sequencing input: blood. These receptors were taken from a man between 18 and 35 years old in good health.

This chain connects TRBV10-2 to TRBJ2-5; D could derive from TRBD1 or TRBD2 (5 bases each). The CDR3 extends over 18 amino acids. Trimming left V 1 base short and J 0 bases short, with 18 bases between. Germline V gene data show CDR1 as WSHSY and CDR2 as SAAADI. CDR3 loop: CASSELIEGPGYQETQYF. In DNA, the CDR3 is TGCGCCAGCAGTGAGTTGATAGAGGGACCAGGTTACCAAGAGACCCAGTACTTC.

A single count supports this clone. The rearrangement uses TRBV9 and TRBJ1-1; the D gene is possibly TRBD1 (5 bases). Germline V gene lookup returns CDR1 SGDLS and CDR2 YYNGEE. Trimming took 3 bases from V and 1 from J, leaving 16 bases between them. CDR3 length: 16 amino acids. The CDR3 protein is CASSAFTGTGNTEAFF. The CDR3 coding sequence is TGTGCCAGCAGCGCTTTTACGGGGACGGGGAACACTGAAGCTTTCTTT.

This chain joins TRBV6-1 and TRBJ2-2; D may match TRBD1 or TRBD2 (5 bases each). The CDR3 length is 15 residues. Germline V gene sequence: CDR1 MNHNS, CDR2 SASEGT. V was shortened by 2 bases and J by 6 bases, with 13 bases between the two germline ends. The CDR3: CASSEIARGAGELFF. In DNA, the CDR3 is TGTGCCAGCAGTGAAATTGCAAGGGGAGCCGGGGAGCTGTTTTTT.

The CDR3 coding sequence is TGTGCCAGCAGTTGGGGGCCACCCGGGGAAGGCTACACCTTC. This codes for CASSWGPPGEGYTF. The rearrangement links TRBV6-5 to TRBJ1-2; a possible D gene is TRBD1 (6 bases). The germline V gene has CDR1 MNHEY and CDR2 SVGAGI. V lost 4 bases and J 8 bases, leaving 17 bases between the germline ends. CDR3 length: 14 residues.

The rearrangement uses TRBV5-1 and TRBJ2-7; D ambiguous. The CDR3 runs to 13 residues. Germline-derived CDR1 and CDR2 are SGHRS and YFSETQ. The V end lost 2 bases, the J end lost 7 bases, and 13 bases lay between the germline ends. Here the CDR3 DNA reads TGCGCCAGCAGCTTTTCCCCCCCCGGTGAGCAGTACTTC. Translating it yields CASSFSPPGEQYF.

This chain joins TRBV7-6 and TRBJ2-2, with TRBD2 matching over 7 bases. Trimming at V came to 5 bases and at J to 3 bases, leaving 9 bases not matched to a gene. CDR3 length equals 16 residues. Per the germline V gene, CDR1 is SGHVS and CDR2 is FNYEAQ. CDR3 DNA sequence: TGTGCCAGCAGCCCCCGGTCTAGCGGAGACACCGGGGAGCTGTTTTTT. Amino acids: CASSPRSSGDTGELFF.

The V call is TRBV2, the J call TRBJ1-2, with TRBD1 identical over 9 bases. The CDR3 is made up of 12 amino acids. CDR1 and CDR2 (germline): SNHLY, FYNNEI. V shed 8 bases and J 2 bases; nucleotides not matched to a gene: 0. CDR3 loop: CASGQGNYGYTF. The CDR3 nucleotides read TGTGCCAGCGGACAGGGGAACTATGGCTACACCTTC. The whole variable domain, filled in from reference TRBV2 and TRBJ1-2, reads EPEVTQTPSHQVTQMGQEVILRCVPISNHLYFYWYRQILGQKVEFLVSFYNNEISEKSEIFDDQFSVERPDGSNFTLKIRSTKLEDSAMYFCASGQGNYGYTFGSGTRLTVV.

This clone occurred once. The chain uses TRBV30 and TRBJ1-4, with a tentative D call TRBD1 (6 bases). V lost 4 bases and J 7 bases, leaving 13 bases between the germline ends. Germline V gene data show CDR1 as GTSNPN and CDR2 as SVGIG (reference sequence). The CDR3 has 13 amino acids. CDR3 region: CAWNEQGSEKLFF. The CDR3 region has the DNA TGTGCCTGGAACGAACAGGGAAGTGAAAAACTGTTTTTT.

This clone was detected only a few times. This chain connects TRBV5-1 to TRBJ1-2; 10 bases agree with TRBD1. CDR3 length equals 14 residues. Trimming took 2 bases from V and 4 from J; bases not matched to a gene: 2. Per germline, CDR1 SGHRS and CDR2 YFSETQ. CDR3 protein: CASSFGDRGYGYTF. The DNA for the CDR3 is TGCGCCAGCAGCTTTGGGGACAGGGGCTATGGCTACACCTTC.

The genes are TRBV13 and TRBJ2-5; D may be TRBD2 (5 bases). This CDR3 region has 15 residues. V gave up 5 bases and J gave up 3 bases, with 16 bases separating them. CDR1 is PRHDT and CDR2 is FYEKMQ in the germline V gene (reference sequence). CDR3 loop: CASSPGYRAEETQYF. The CDR3 DNA sequence: TGTGCCAGCAGCCCGGGGTATAGGGCTGAAGAGACCCAGTACTTC.

The gene calls are TRBV10-3 and TRBJ1-4; D ambiguous. Between the trimmed V and J ends, which lost 3 bases and 7 bases, there was a span of 12 bases. The V gene's germline CDR1 is ENHRY and CDR2 SYGVKD. The length of the CDR3 is 14 residues. The CDR3 bases are TGTGCCATCAGTGACGGACGAGAACCTGAAAAACTGTTTTTT. It is translated as CAISDGREPEKLFF.

CDR3 protein: CASSLDYIEETQYF. The CDR3 DNA sequence: TGTGCCAGCAGCTTAGATTATATCGAGGAGACCCAGTACTTC. V gene TRBV7-2 combines with J gene TRBJ2-5; D is uncertain. V lost 1 base and J 5 bases, leaving 11 bases between the germline ends. The germline V gene has CDR1 SGHTA and CDR2 FQGNSA. The CDR3 runs to 14 residues.

The chain uses TRBV5-6 and TRBJ1-1; weak D call: TRBD1 (6 bases). This CDR3 spans 13 amino acids. Germline V gene data show CDR1 as SGHDT and CDR2 as YYEEEE. V was shortened by 4 bases and J by 4 bases, with 11 bases between the two germline ends. The CDR3 loop reads CASSEQGSTEAFF. In nucleotides, the CDR3 is TGTGCCAGCAGCGAACAGGGATCCACTGAAGCTTTCTTT.

The DNA for the CDR3 is TGTGCCAGCAGCTTGGGGGACAGTTACACCGGGGAGCTGTTTTTT. Its protein is CASSLGDSYTGELFF. The gene calls are TRBV7-2 and TRBJ2-2; 7 bases are shared with TRBD1. Germline V gene data show CDR1 as SGHTA and CDR2 as FQGNSA. J was trimmed by 3 bases and V by 3 bases; bases with no gene match: 4. The CDR3 sequence is 15 residues long.

The rearrangement links TRBV28 to TRBJ2-7; tentative D call: TRBD2 (7 bases). Germline assignment: CDR1 MDHEN and CDR2 SYDVKM. CDR3 length equals 15 residues. Trimming removed 5 bases at V and 1 base at J, with 15 bases between. The CDR3: CASSARGAWSYEQYF. The CDR3 bases are TGTGCCAGCAGTGCACGGGGGGCCTGGTCCTACGAGCAGTACTTC.